This is a list of T cell receptor beta chains from one sample in a study of siplizumab effects on memory and regulatory T cells. TCRdb keeps only in-frame clones here, not all; method: immunoSEQ multiplex PCR. The sample carries approximately 110,000 clones, 90% to 95% recorded once. The sample comprised Tregs sorted from blood. Every receptor here comes from a human donor in good health. CDR3s include the opening cysteine and the closing phenylalanine or tryptophan. The order of the fields is J gene, clone size, V gene, D gene, CDR3 protein, CDR3 DNA. A D gene is named only where the DNA matches it firmly. The size of a clone is reported for some rows only, either as once, few or many, or as a class for expanded clones.

>TRBJ1-2|NA|TRBV7-8|TRBD1
CASSRTGGYGYTF
TGTGCCAGCAGCCGGACAGGGGGCTATGGCTACACCTTC
>TRBJ1-5|NA|TRBV30|NA
CAWREGNQPQHF
TGTGCCTGGAGGGAAGGGAATCAGCCCCAGCATTTT
>TRBJ2-5|NA|TRBV5-4|NA
CASSLEGGLPRETQYF
TGTGCCAGCAGCTTGGAGGGGGGGCTCCCCCGAGAGACCCAGTACTTC
>TRBJ2-1|once|TRBV7-3|TRBD1
CASSRAGGAYNEQFF
TGTGCCAGCAGCCGCGCAGGGGGTGCCTACAATGAGCAGTTCTTC
>TRBJ2-3|NA|TRBV6-5|NA
CASSSPGTDTQYF
TGTGCCAGCAGTAGTCCGGGGACAGATACGCAGTATTTT
>TRBJ2-7|NA|TRBV6-6|NA
CASTLPGTYEQYF
TGTGCCAGCACCCTACCGGGGACGTACGAGCAGTACTTC
>TRBJ1-2|NA|TRBV2|NA
CASSPDNNYGYTF
TGTGCCAGCAGTCCGGACAATAACTATGGCTACACCTTC
>TRBJ1-1|NA|TRBV19|NA
CASSPRQRPGRWGTEAFF
TGTGCCAGTAGTCCCAGACAGAGGCCGGGGAGGTGGGGCACTGAAGCTTTCTTT
>TRBJ2-7|NA|TRBV12-5|NA
CASGLNSGRRYYEQYF
TGTGCTAGTGGTTTGAATTCGGGCAGAAGATACTACGAGCAGTACTTC
>TRBJ1-3|NA|TRBV11-2|TRBD1
CASSPTWDRGLGNTIYF
TGTGCCAGCAGCCCGACGTGGGACAGGGGATTGGGAAACACCATATATTTT
>TRBJ1-1|NA|TRBV9|TRBD1
CASSPRQGLTEAFF
TGTGCCAGCAGCCCCCGACAGGGTCTCACTGAAGCTTTCTTT